The sequence of this TCR beta chain was determined in a study of blood T cell repertoires in COVID-19. Study in general: PBMCs, B-cell-depleted T cells, or T cells provided the cDNA or gDNA that made up the material.

Source study methods: Amplification of reference gene primers provided the estimated nucleated cell counts. Clones were sequenced by immunoSEQ multiplex PCR, and TCRdb holds only the in-frame ones, with some missing. That table gives V, J and clone size, and the DNA gave D and trimming. The sample comprises roughly 93,000 clones, approximately 90% of which are singletons, and 8% to 9.5% rests with the top ten. With 0 bases removed from V and 0 bases from J, the gap between germline ends came to 13 bases. From germline, CDR1 is SGHNT and CDR2 YYREEE (reference sequence). The length of the CDR3 is 17 residues.

Material for sequencing was peripheral blood. This receptor was identified in a man aged 50 to 60 with acute or convalescent COVID-19. The genes are TRBV5-4 and TRBJ1-3; the D is unclear. In nucleotides, the CDR3 is TGTGCCAGCAGCTTGGGCGGCGCCCCGAGCTCTGGAAACACCATATATTTT. As protein: CASSLGGAPSSGNTIYF.